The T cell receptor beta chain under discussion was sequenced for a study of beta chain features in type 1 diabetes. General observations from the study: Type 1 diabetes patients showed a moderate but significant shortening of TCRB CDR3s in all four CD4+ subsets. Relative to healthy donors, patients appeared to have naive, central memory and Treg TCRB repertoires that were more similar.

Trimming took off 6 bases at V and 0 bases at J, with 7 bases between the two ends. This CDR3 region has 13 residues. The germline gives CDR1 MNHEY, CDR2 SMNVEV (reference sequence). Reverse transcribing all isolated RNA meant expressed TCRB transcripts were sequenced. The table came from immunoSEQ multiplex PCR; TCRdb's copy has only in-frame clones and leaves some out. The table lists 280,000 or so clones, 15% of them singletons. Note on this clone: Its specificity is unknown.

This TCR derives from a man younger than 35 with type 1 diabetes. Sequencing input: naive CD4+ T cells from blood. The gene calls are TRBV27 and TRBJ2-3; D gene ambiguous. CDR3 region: CASSLISTDTQYF. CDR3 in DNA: TGTGCCAGCAGCCTTATTAGCACAGATACGCAGTATTTT.